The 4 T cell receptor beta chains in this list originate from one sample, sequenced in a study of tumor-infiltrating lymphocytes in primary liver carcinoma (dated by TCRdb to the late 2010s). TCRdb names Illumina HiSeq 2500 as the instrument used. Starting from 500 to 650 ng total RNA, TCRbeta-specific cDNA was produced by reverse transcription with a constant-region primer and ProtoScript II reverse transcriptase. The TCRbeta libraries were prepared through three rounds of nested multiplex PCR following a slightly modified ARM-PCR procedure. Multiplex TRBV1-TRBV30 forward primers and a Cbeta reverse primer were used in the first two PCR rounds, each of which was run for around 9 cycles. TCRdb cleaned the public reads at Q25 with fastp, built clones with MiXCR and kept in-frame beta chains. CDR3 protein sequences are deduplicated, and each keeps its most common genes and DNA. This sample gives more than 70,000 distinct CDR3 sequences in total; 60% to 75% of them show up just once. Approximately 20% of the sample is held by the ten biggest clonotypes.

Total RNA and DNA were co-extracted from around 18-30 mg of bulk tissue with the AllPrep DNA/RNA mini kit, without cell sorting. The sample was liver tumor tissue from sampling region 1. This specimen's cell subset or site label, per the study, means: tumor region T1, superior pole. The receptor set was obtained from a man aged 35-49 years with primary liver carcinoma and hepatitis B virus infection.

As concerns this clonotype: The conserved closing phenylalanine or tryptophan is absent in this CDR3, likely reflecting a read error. The CDR3 here is CASSWSRTGDETQYL. The CDR3 region has the DNA TGCGCCAGCAGCTGGTCCCGGACAGGGGATGAGACTCAGTACCTC. The chain carries TRBV5-1 and TRBJ2-5; 9 nucleotides match TRBD1. The CDR3 is 15 residues long. CDR1 is SGHRS and CDR2 is YFSETQ in the germline V gene.

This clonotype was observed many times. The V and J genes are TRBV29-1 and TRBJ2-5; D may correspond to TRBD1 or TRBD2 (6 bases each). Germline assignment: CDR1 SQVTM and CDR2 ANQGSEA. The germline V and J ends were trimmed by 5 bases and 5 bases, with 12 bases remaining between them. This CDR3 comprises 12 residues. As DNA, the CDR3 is TGCAGCGTTTGGGGGGCCGCGGAGACCCAGTACTTC. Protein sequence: CSVWGAAETQYF.

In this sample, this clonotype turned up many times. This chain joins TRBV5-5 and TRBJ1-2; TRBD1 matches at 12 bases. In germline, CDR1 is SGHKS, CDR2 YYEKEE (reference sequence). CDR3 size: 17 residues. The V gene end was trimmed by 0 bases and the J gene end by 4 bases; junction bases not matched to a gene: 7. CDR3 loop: CASSLEGQGARVYGYTF. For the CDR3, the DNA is TGTGCCAGCAGCTTGGAGGGACAGGGGGCGCGGGTCTATGGCTACACCTTC.

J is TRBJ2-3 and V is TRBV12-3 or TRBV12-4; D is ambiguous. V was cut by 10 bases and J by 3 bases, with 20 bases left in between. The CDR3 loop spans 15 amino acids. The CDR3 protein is CAIILNSCGTDTQYF. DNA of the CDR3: TGTGCCATCATCTTGAATAGCTGTGGGACAGATACGCAGTATTTT.